Below are 8 T cell receptor beta chains sequenced from a single sample in a study of cytomegalovirus exposure and HLA in healthy donors. In the PCR, 60 Vbeta and 13 Jbeta primers were used. Generated by immunoSEQ multiplex PCR, the TCRdb table keeps only in-frame clones and is missing some. The data hold 150,000 to 200,000 clones, with 75% observed a single time. Sequencing was done on a sample of PBMCs. These TCRs come from a woman in her fifties or sixties in good health and CMV-seropositive.

This clone was counted a few times. The chain joins TRBV4-2 to TRBJ2-7; a weak D match, TRBD1 (8 bases). This CDR3 is 14 amino acids long. With 2 bases removed from V and 2 bases from J, the gap between germline ends came to 10 bases. Germline loops: CDR1 LGHNA, CDR2 YNFKEQ. The CDR3 reads CASSQTGGAYEQYF. The CDR3 bases are TGTGCCAGCAGCCAAACAGGGGGGGCCTACGAGCAGTACTTC.

This sequence joins TRBV5-1 and TRBJ2-5; tentatively, D is TRBD2 (5 bases). Trimming cost V 1 base and J 1 base, with 11 bases left between them. This CDR3 has 15 amino acids. Germline lookup yields CDR1 SGHRS and CDR2 YFSETQ. The CDR3 reads CASSLIATPQETQYF. The CDR3, as DNA: TGCGCCAGCAGCTTGATAGCGACCCCCCAAGAGACCCAGTACTTC.

This chain links TRBV19 with TRBJ2-7; no definite D call. This CDR3 contains 12 residues. From germline, CDR1 is LNHDA and CDR2 SQIVND (reference sequence). Deletions cut 2 bases from V and 2 bases from J, with 4 bases between. The CDR3 DNA reads as TGTGCCAGTAGTATAAGCACCTACGAGCAGTACTTC. The encoded protein is CASSISTYEQYF.

V gene TRBV7-2 combines with J gene TRBJ2-1, with 8 bases that match TRBD2. The V gene's germline CDR1 is SGHTA and CDR2 FQGNSA. This CDR3 is built from 15 residues. V was clipped by 2 bases and J by 0 bases; unmatched bases: 0. CDR3 DNA sequence: TGTGCCAGCAGCTTAAGCGGGGGCTCCTACAATGAGCAGTTCTTC. This translates into CASSLSGGSYNEQFF.

The J gene is TRBJ2-1, the V gene TRBV5-4, with 13 bases identical to TRBD2. Germline trimming cut 10 bases from V and 8 bases from J; bases unmatched to any gene: 9. CDR3 length: 14 amino acids. Germline CDR1 and CDR2: SGHNT and YYREEE (reference sequence). This CDR3 is CAGSTSGGADEQFF. The CDR3 DNA is TGTGCCGGCTCAACTAGCGGGGGGGCTGATGAGCAGTTCTTC. The full variable domain, with the rest looked up from reference TRBV5-4 and TRBJ2-1, is ETGVTQSPTHLIKTRGQQVTLRCSSQSGHNTVSWYQQALGQGPQFIFQYYREEENGRGNFPPRFSGLQFPNYSSELNVNALELDDSALYLCAGSTSGGADEQFFGPGTRLTVL.

The CDR3 is CASSYSGVGETQYF. For the CDR3, the DNA is TGTGCCAGCAGTTATAGCGGGGTGGGGGAGACCCAGTACTTC. The V and J genes are TRBV27 and TRBJ2-5; 8 bases match TRBD2. Trimming removed 4 bases from V and 5 bases from J; junction bases left unmatched: 6. The CDR3 extends over 14 amino acids. The germline V gene has CDR1 MNHEY and CDR2 SMNVEV (reference sequence).

This clone has more than one count but fewer than ten. The V and J genes are TRBV15 and TRBJ2-6, with 11 bases aligning to TRBD2. CDR3 length: 19 residues. Germline CDR1 is LNHNV and CDR2 is YYDKDF (reference sequence). Trimming at V came to 0 bases and at J to 2 bases, leaving 6 bases not matched to a gene. The CDR3 nucleotides read TGTGCCACCAGCAGAGATCTCCTAGCGGGGGGTGCTGGGGCCAACGTCCTGACTTTC. It specifies CATSRDLLAGGAGANVLTF.

The chain employs TRBV15 and TRBJ2-1, with a weak D call TRBD1 (6 bases). The CDR3 has 15 residues. V lost 6 bases and J lost 5, with 17 bases in between. The germline V gene has CDR1 LNHNV and CDR2 YYDKDF (reference sequence). The CDR3 nucleotides read TGTGCCACCAGAGCCGAATACAGGGTGAACAATGAGCAGTTCTTC. Translating it yields CATRAEYRVNNEQFF. The full variable domain, its missing parts supplied by reference TRBV15 and TRBJ2-1, is DAMVIQNPRYQVTQFGKPVTLSCSQTLNHNVMYWYQQKSSQAPKLLFHYYDKDFNNEADTPDNFQSRRPNTSFCFLDIRSPGLGDTAMYLCATRAEYRVNNEQFFGPGTRLTVL.